The 30 T cell receptor beta chains presented below share a single source sample, sequenced in a study of neurological immune-mediated disorders. TCRdb itself ran the 5' RACE reads through MiXCR, one entry per CDR3 protein. Of 35,000 to 50,000 distinct CDR3 sequences listed, 2.5% are singletons. The sample comprised PBMCs. The receptors were gathered from a man aged 50 or older with multiple sclerosis.

This clonotype was counted ten times or more. J is TRBJ1-5 and V is TRBV12-3 or TRBV12-4, with D hard to call. The CDR3 has 11 amino acids. Trimming took 5 bases from V and 3 from J, leaving 2 bases between them. The CDR3 bases are TGTGCCAGCAGTCTCAATCAGCCCCAGCATTTT. This translates into CASSLNQPQHF.

This clonotype is deemed large (0.1 to 1%). The V and J genes are TRBV10-2 and TRBJ1-6; D is possibly TRBD1 (5 bases). The CDR3 is 14 residues long. Trimming removed 2 bases from V and 9 bases from J, with 11 bases in between. Germline V lookup: CDR1 WSHSY, CDR2 SAAADI. CDR3 in amino acids: CASSETGRSSPLHF. The CDR3 nucleotides are TGCGCCAGCAGTGAGACAGGTCGCAGTTCACCCCTCCACTTT.

This clonotype has at least ten counts. This CDR3 is CASSLESPSLNSPLHF. CDR3 nucleotides: TGTGCCAGCAGCTTAGAATCCCCCAGCCTTAATTCACCCCTCCACTTT. This chain joins TRBV7-2 and TRBJ1-6, with no clear D. Deletions cut 1 base from V and 6 bases from J, with 13 bases between. The CDR3 sequence is 16 residues long. Germline-derived CDR1 and CDR2 are SGHTA and FQGNSA.

This clonotype was counted at least ten times. The chain joins TRBV4-3 to TRBJ2-1; 10 nucleotides align to TRBD2. CDR1 is LGHNA, CDR2 YSLEER, per germline. CDR3 length equals 18 residues. V trimming: 2 bases; J trimming: 0 bases; junction bases outside the gene matches: 7. The CDR3 here is CASSQLTSGESSYNEQFF. The CDR3 nucleotides are TGCGCCAGCAGCCAACTCACTAGCGGGGAAAGCTCCTACAATGAGCAGTTCTTC.

This clonotype was counted at least ten times. The rearrangement uses TRBV12-3 or TRBV12-4 and TRBJ2-2, with 8 bases fitting TRBD2. With 2 bases clipped from V and 1 base from J, the junction kept 15 bases outside the gene matches. The CDR3 runs 20 residues. The DNA of the CDR3 is TGTGCCAGCAGTTTATGGGTGCGGGGGGTTCTGAGAGAGAACACCGGGGAGCTGTTTTTT. Protein product: CASSLWVRGVLRENTGELFF.

There are many counts of this clonotype. The J gene is TRBJ2-1, the V gene TRBV5-1; 11 bases are a match to TRBD2. The V and J ends lost 0 bases and 14 bases, in that order; junction bases with no gene match: 7. CDR1 and CDR2 from the germline V gene are SGHRS and YFSETQ. This CDR3 contains 14 residues. CDR3: CASSLGLAGGQKFF. DNA of the CDR3: TGCGCCAGCAGCTTGGGTCTAGCGGGGGGTCAGAAGTTCTTC.

This clonotype appeared a few times. Being one base from a much bigger clone, this may be a read error. The rearrangement joins TRBV6-5 to TRBJ2-3; D is uncertain. Between the trimmed V and J ends, which lost 6 bases and 3 bases, there was a span of 10 bases. Germline V gene lookup returns CDR1 MNHEY and CDR2 SVGAGI. The CDR3 has 13 amino acids. The CDR3 reads CASSPVTTDTQYF. Written as DNA, the CDR3 is TGTGCCAGCAGCCCCGTTACGACAGATACGCAGTATTTT.

This clonotype showed up many times. Written as DNA, the CDR3 is TGTGCCTGGCACAGGGGTACAGATACGCAGTATTTT. This gives the protein CAWHRGTDTQYF. The chain carries TRBV30 and TRBJ2-3, with TRBD1 matching 7 bases. J was trimmed by 3 bases and V by 5 bases; bases with no gene match: 2. Per the germline V gene, CDR1 is GTSNPN and CDR2 is SVGIG (reference sequence). The CDR3 totals 12 residues.

By frequency in the sample, this clonotype is medium-sized. The CDR3 protein is CASAMTGEGYEQYF. DNA for the CDR3: TGTGCCAGCGCGATGACAGGGGAAGGGTACGAGCAGTACTTC. This chain uses TRBV7-6 with TRBJ2-7, with 8 bases aligning to TRBD1. CDR3 length: 14 residues. Germline lookup yields CDR1 SGHVS and CDR2 FNYEAQ. The junction had 10 bases not matched to a gene; V was cut back by 8 bases and J by 4 bases.

This clonotype was seen only a few times. The J gene is TRBJ1-2, the V gene TRBV12-2; the table's TRBD1 call for D was not verified on the DNA. TRBV12-2 is a known pseudogene. The CDR3 loop spans 21 amino acids. The CDR3 loop is CASRLAYRLGGRVMYNYGYTF. Written as DNA, the CDR3 is TGTGCAAGTCGCTTAGCGTACAGGTTAGGGGGCAGGGTGATGTATAACTATGGCTACACCTTC.

A note on this clonotype: A read error is possible here, since a much larger clone lies one base away. The chain recombines TRBV20-1 with TRBJ1-5; D perhaps matches TRBD1 (6 bases). With 8 bases removed from V and 6 bases from J, the gap between germline ends came to 17 bases. This CDR3 spans 13 amino acids. CDR1 is DFQATT, CDR2 SNEGSKA, per germline (reference sequence). The DNA of the CDR3 is TGCAGTACTGCCCAGGGGTTAGGTCAGCCCCAGCATTTT. It yields the protein CSTAQGLGQPQHF.

This clonotype was picked up many times. The chain combines TRBV20-1 with TRBJ2-7; 7 bases align to TRBD2. Trimming removed 3 bases from V and 3 bases from J; junction bases left unmatched: 5. Germline assignment: CDR1 DFQATT and CDR2 SNEGSKA (reference sequence). The CDR3 is made up of 13 amino acids. In nucleotides, the CDR3 is TGCAGTGCTAGTCGGGCTAGCGGCTACGAGCAGTACTTC. Its protein product is CSASRASGYEQYF.

This clonotype was seen at least ten times. V and J are TRBV4-3 and TRBJ2-6; no firm D call. CDR3 length: 16 residues. V gave up 0 bases and J gave up 4 bases, with 10 bases separating them. CDR1 and CDR2 from the germline V gene are LGHNA and YSLEER. The CDR3 region is CASSQDPTGGANVLTF. In nucleotides, the CDR3 is TGCGCCAGCAGCCAAGATCCCACTGGGGGGGCCAACGTCCTGACTTTC.

About this clonotype: This clone may be a read error of a much larger clone one base away. V and J are TRBV21-1 and TRBJ1-5; the table gives TRBD1 as D, unverified against the DNA. TRBV21-1 constitutes a pseudogene. The CDR3 spans 13 residues. CDR3 DNA: TGTGCCAGCAGCACAAAGGGGAATCAGCCCCAGCATTTT. Residues: CASSTKGNQPQHF.

This clonotype was seen many times. The chain joins TRBV9 to TRBJ2-3; maybe TRBD2 (5 bases). Germline lookup yields CDR1 SGDLS and CDR2 YYNGEE. The V end was cut by 0 bases, the J end by 4 bases, with 15 bases between. This CDR3 is built from 16 residues. The CDR3 reads CASSVGAGLASDTQYF. The CDR3 DNA reads TGTGCCAGCAGCGTAGGGGCGGGTCTAGCCTCAGATACGCAGTATTTT.

A note on this clonotype: The junction departs from the called germline gene at one end, perhaps through a read error. The genes are TRBV20-1 and TRBJ1-5; D is unclear. The germline V gene has CDR1 DFQATT and CDR2 SNEGSKA (reference sequence). The CDR3 is made up of 15 amino acids. CDR3 amino acids: CSARPLEVSNQPQNF. CDR3 in DNA: TGCAGTGCTAGACCCCTGGAGGTTAGCAATCAGCCCCAGAATTTT.

This clonotype turned up a few times. V is TRBV27 and J is TRBJ2-3, with no clear D. The CDR3 is 11 amino acids. Trimming took off 3 bases at V and 4 bases at J, with 2 bases between the two ends. Germline values: CDR1 MNHEY, CDR2 SMNVEV (reference sequence). The CDR3 is CASSFADTQYF. The CDR3 DNA reads TGTGCCAGCAGTTTTGCAGATACGCAGTATTTT.

A few counts support this clonotype. The V gene is TRBV2, the J gene TRBJ1-5, with no clear D. Per germline, CDR1 SNHLY and CDR2 FYNNEI. The CDR3 consists of 14 residues. Deletions cut 3 bases from V and 3 bases from J, with 9 bases between. Here the CDR3 DNA reads TGTGCCAGCAGTGATAAGACAAACAATCAGCCCCAGCATTTT. It specifies CASSDKTNNQPQHF. The full variable domain, in which reference TRBV2 and TRBJ1-5 provide the parts outside the CDR3, is EPEVTQTPSHQVTQMGQEVILRCVPISNHLYFYWYRQILGQKVEFLVSFYNNEISEKSEIFDDQFSVERPDGSNFTLKIRSTKLEDSAMYFCASSDKTNNQPQHFGDGTRLSIL.

This clonotype has a count of ten or more. The CDR3 DNA sequence: TGTGCCAGCAGCTTAGTTATCGCTAGTCATACCTACGAGCAGTACTTC. This codes for CASSLVIASHTYEQYF. The J gene is TRBJ2-7, the V gene TRBV7-2; D unclear. The CDR3 consists of 16 residues. Looked up from germline, CDR1 is SGHTA and CDR2 is FQGNSA. V lost 1 base and J lost 2, with 15 bases in between.

This clonotype was counted many times. V usage is TRBV4-1 and J usage is TRBJ1-5; TRBD1 agrees at 8 bases. The CDR3 is 16 residues long. The V gene's germline CDR1 is MGHRA and CDR2 YSYEKL. Germline trimming cut 4 bases from V and 4 bases from J; bases unmatched to any gene: 9. Written as DNA, the CDR3 is TGCGCCAGCAGCCTACGTGGGACAGGAAGGAATCAGCCCCAGCATTTT. It codes for CASSLRGTGRNQPQHF.

Many counts were recorded for this clonotype. The V call is TRBV20-1, the J call TRBJ2-7; TRBD1 aligns across 8 bases. V gave up 5 bases and J gave up 2 bases; unmatched junction bases: 5. Germline V gives CDR1 DFQATT, CDR2 SNEGSKA (reference sequence). The CDR3 length is 13 residues. CDR3 sequence (DNA): TGCAGTGCTCCGGGACAGGACACCTACGAGCAGTACTTC. The encoded protein is CSAPGQDTYEQYF.

The rearrangement joins TRBV11-2 to TRBJ2-2, with D hard to call. The CDR3 loop spans 13 amino acids. V was cut by 2 bases and J by 5 bases, with 6 bases left in between. Germline V CDR1 and CDR2: SGHAT, FQNNGV. CDR3 DNA sequence: TGTGCCAGCAGCTTACTATTGACCGGGGAGCTGTTTTTT. This gives the protein CASSLLLTGELFF.

This clonotype was seen many times. V usage is TRBV6-5 and J usage is TRBJ1-1; possible D gene TRBD1, 5 bases. There are 11 residues in the CDR3. The V end was cut by 6 bases, the J end by 10 bases, with 12 bases between. Germline V gives CDR1 MNHEY, CDR2 SVGAGI. The CDR3 reads CASSSGQGAFF. In DNA, the CDR3 is TGTGCCAGCAGCAGCGGTCAGGGAGCTTTCTTT.

This clonotype was seen many times. J is TRBJ2-5 and V is TRBV5-1; 8 positions match TRBD2. V was pared by 3 bases and J by 1 base, with 11 bases of the junction left unmatched. The CDR3 runs to 17 residues. The V gene's germline CDR1 is SGHRS and CDR2 YFSETQ. The CDR3 coding sequence is TGCGCCAGCAGCTCACTCCCGAGAACTAGCGGCCAAGAGACCCAGTACTTC. Protein: CASSSLPRTSGQETQYF. Combining the CDR3 with reference TRBV5-1 and TRBJ2-5 gives the whole variable domain KAGVTQTPRYLIKTRGQQVTLSCSPISGHRSVSWYQQTPGQGLQFLFEYFSETQRNKGNFPGRFSGRQFSNSRSEMNVSTLELGDSALYLCASSSLPRTSGQETQYFGPGTRLLVL.

Ten or more counts support this clonotype. The gene calls are TRBV6-5 and TRBJ1-6, with TRBD1 matching 9 bases. The CDR3 sequence is 15 residues long. Unmatched junction bases numbered 1, after V lost 0 bases and J lost 7 bases. Germline V CDR1 and CDR2: MNHEY, SVGAGI. The CDR3 nucleotides read TGTGCCAGCAGTTACTCCGGGACAGGGAATTCACCCCTCCACTTT. This gives the protein CASSYSGTGNSPLHF.

For the CDR3, the DNA is TGTGCCAGCAGCTTAAACCTCGGCGGGCTCGAGCAGTACTTC. Its protein is CASSLNLGGLEQYF. The chain is built from TRBV7-2 and TRBJ2-7; tentative D call: TRBD2 (5 bases). The CDR3 is 14 residues long. Per the germline V gene, CDR1 is SGHTA and CDR2 is FQGNSA. Deletions cut 2 bases from V and 6 bases from J, with 14 bases between.

This clonotype was detected ten times or more. The chain recombines TRBV6-6 with TRBJ2-5, with D possibly being TRBD2 (6 bases). This CDR3 region has 15 residues. The V and J ends lost 3 bases and 2 bases respectively, with 13 bases between them. Germline V lookup: CDR1 MNHNY, CDR2 SVGAGI (reference sequence). The CDR3 region has the DNA TGTGCCAGCAGTTATCCTCTGGCGGGGCAAGAGACCCAGTACTTC. Amino acids: CASSYPLAGQETQYF.

This clonotype was observed many times. The rearrangement joins TRBV20-1 to TRBJ1-5; the D gene is possibly TRBD1 (5 bases). The CDR3 loop spans 13 amino acids. Looked up from germline, CDR1 is DFQATT and CDR2 is SNEGSKA (reference sequence). V shed 1 base and J shed 6 bases, with 10 bases lying between them. CDR3 residues: CSARVGEGQPQHF. DNA of the CDR3: TGCAGTGCTAGAGTGGGGGAGGGTCAGCCCCAGCATTTT.

This clonotype was picked up many times. The V gene is TRBV5-1, the J gene TRBJ1-4; D is ambiguous. With 2 bases removed from V and 0 bases from J, the gap between germline ends came to 14 bases. Per the germline V gene, CDR1 is SGHRS and CDR2 is YFSETQ. CDR3 size: 17 residues. Here the CDR3 reads CASSFGFRVSTNEKLFF. CDR3 DNA sequence: TGCGCCAGCAGCTTTGGATTCAGAGTTTCAACTAATGAAAAACTGTTTTTT.

There are many counts of this clonotype. The chain employs TRBV12-3 or TRBV12-4 and TRBJ1-6, with D uncertain. CDR3 length equals 11 residues. V was trimmed by 6 bases and J by 7 bases, leaving 4 bases between them. CDR3 nucleotides: TGTGCCAGCAGGCTAAATTCACCCCTCCACTTT. This codes for CASRLNSPLHF.